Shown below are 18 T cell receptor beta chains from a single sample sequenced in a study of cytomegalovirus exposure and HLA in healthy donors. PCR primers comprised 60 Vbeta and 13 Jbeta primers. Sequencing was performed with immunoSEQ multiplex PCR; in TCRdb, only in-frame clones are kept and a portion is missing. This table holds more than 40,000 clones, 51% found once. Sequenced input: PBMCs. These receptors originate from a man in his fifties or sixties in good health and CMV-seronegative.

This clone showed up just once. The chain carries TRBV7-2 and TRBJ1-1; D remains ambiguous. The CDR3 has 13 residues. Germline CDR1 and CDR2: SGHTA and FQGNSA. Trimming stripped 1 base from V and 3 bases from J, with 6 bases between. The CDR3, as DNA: TGTGCCAGCAGCTTAGTCGTCGACACTGAAGCTTTCTTT. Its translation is CASSLVVDTEAFF.

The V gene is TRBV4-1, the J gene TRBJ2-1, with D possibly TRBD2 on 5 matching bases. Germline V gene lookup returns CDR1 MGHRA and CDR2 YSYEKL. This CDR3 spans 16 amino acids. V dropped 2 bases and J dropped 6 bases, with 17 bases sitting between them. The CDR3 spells CASSQPRGMVGNEQFF. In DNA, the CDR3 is TGCGCCAGCAGCCAACCTCGGGGAATGGTGGGCAATGAGCAGTTCTTC.

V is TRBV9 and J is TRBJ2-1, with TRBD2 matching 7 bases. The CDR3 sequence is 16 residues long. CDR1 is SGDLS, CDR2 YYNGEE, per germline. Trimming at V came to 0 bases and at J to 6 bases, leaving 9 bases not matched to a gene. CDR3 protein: CASSVEVGGVGNEQFF. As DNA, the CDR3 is TGTGCCAGCAGCGTAGAAGTGGGAGGGGTCGGCAATGAGCAGTTCTTC.

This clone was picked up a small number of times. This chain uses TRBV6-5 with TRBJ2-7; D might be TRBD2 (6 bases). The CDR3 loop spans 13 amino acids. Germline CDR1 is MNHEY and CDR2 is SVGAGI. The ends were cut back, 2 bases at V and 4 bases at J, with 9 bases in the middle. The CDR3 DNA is TGTGCCAGCAGTTACGGGAGGCTGTACGAGCAGTACTTC. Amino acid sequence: CASSYGRLYEQYF.

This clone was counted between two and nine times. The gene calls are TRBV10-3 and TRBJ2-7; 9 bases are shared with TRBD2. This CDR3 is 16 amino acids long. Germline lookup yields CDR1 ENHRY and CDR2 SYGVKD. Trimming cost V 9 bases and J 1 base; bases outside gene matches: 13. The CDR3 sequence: CAIAGVTSGLSYEQYF. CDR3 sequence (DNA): TGTGCCATAGCGGGGGTGACTAGCGGTTTGTCCTACGAGCAGTACTTC.

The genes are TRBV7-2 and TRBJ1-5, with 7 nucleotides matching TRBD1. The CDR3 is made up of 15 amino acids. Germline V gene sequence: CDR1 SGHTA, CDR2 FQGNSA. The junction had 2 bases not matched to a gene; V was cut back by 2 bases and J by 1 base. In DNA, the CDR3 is TGTGCCAGCAGCTTAATGACAGGGAGCAATCAGCCCCAGCATTTT. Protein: CASSLMTGSNQPQHF.

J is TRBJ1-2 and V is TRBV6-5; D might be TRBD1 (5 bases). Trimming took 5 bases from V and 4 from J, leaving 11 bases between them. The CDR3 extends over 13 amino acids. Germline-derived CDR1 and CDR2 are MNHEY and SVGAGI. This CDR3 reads CASSAGRIYGYTF. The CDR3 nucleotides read TGTGCCAGCAGTGCGGGACGGATCTATGGCTACACCTTC.

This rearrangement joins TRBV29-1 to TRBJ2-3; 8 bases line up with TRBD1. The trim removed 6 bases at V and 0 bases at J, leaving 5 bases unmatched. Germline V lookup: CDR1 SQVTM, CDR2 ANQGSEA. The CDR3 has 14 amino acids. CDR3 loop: CSVTQGASTDTQYF. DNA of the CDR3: TGCAGCGTCACTCAGGGGGCTAGCACAGATACGCAGTATTTT.

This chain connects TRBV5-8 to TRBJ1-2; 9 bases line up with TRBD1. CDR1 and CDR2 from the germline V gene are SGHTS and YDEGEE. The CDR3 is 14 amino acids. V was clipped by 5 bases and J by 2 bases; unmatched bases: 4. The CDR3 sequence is CASREGTGNYGYTF. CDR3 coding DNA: TGTGCCAGCAGGGAAGGGACAGGGAACTATGGCTACACCTTC. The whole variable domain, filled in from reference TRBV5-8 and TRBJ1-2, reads EAGVTQSPTHLIKTRGQQATLRCSPISGHTSVYWYQQALGLGLQFLLWYDEGEERNRGNFPPRFSGRQFPNYSSELNVNALELEDSALYLCASREGTGNYGYTFGSGTRLTVV.

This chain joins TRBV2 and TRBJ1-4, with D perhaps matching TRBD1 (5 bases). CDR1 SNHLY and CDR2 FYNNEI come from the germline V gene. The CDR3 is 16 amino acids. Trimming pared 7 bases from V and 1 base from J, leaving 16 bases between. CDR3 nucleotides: TGTGCCAGCACGGCCAGGGCGACGGGAACTAATGAAAAACTGTTTTTT. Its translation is CASTARATGTNEKLFF.

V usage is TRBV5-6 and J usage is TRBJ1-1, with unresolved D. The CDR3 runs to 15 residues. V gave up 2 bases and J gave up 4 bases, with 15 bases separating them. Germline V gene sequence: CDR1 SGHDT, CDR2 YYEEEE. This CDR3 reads CASSFGWVGGTEAFF. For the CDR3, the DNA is TGTGCCAGCAGCTTCGGTTGGGTCGGCGGCACTGAAGCTTTCTTT.

CDR3 nucleotide sequence: TGTGCCAGCAGTGGTTCGCGGATAGAGGGCGGCTACACCTTC. Its translation: CASSGSRIEGGYTF. The J gene is TRBJ1-2, the V gene TRBV28; the D is unclear. CDR3 length: 14 amino acids. Trimming took off 5 bases at V and 8 bases at J, with 18 bases between the two ends. Looked up from germline, CDR1 is MDHEN and CDR2 is SYDVKM.

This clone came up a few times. CDR3: CASSNDRGLEGGYTF. The CDR3 DNA reads TGTGCCAGTAGTAACGACAGGGGCTTAGAGGGTGGCTACACCTTC. The rearrangement joins TRBV19 to TRBJ1-2, with 8 bases that match TRBD1. The ends lost 4 bases at V and 7 bases at J; junction bases unmatched: 11. The CDR3 has 15 residues. The germline gives CDR1 LNHDA, CDR2 SQIVND (reference sequence).

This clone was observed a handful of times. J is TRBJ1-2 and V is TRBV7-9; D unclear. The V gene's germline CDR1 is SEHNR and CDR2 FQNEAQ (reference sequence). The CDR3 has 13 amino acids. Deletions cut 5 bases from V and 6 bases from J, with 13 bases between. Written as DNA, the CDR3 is TGTGCCAGCAGCGCTACCGAAGCCGATGGCTACACCTTC. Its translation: CASSATEADGYTF.

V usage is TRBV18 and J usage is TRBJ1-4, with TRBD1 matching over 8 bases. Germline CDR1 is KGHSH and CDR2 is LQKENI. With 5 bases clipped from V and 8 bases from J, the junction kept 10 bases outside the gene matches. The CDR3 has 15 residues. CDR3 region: CASSDRQGTPEKLFF. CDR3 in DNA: TGTGCCAGCTCAGATAGACAGGGGACTCCAGAAAAACTGTTTTTT.

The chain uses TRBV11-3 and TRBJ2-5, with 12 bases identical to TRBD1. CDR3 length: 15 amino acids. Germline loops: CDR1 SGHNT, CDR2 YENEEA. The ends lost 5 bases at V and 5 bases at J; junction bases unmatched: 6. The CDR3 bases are TGTGCCAGCAGCCCGGGGACAGGGGGCTCGGAGACCCAGTACTTC. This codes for CASSPGTGGSETQYF.

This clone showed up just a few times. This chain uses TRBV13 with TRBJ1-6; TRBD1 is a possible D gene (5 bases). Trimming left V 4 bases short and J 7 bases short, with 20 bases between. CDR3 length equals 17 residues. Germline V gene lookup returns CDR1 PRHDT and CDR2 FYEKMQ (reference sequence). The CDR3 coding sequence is TGTGCCAGCAGCTCTTATGGAGGGGCCCGGTGGAATTCACCCCTCCACTTT. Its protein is CASSSYGGARWNSPLHF.

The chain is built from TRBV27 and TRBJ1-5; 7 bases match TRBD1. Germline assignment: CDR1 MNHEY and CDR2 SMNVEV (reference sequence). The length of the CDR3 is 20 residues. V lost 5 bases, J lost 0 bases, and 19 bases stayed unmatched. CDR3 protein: CASSPGRDSIGINSNQPQHF. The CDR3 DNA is TGTGCCAGCAGTCCGGGGCGGGACAGCATCGGAATTAATAGCAATCAGCCCCAGCATTTT.